This TCR beta chain was observed in a study of radiation and T cells in renal cell carcinoma. Study-wide results and caveats: From baseline, blood top tumor clonotypes peaked at 2 weeks post-radiation.

Indicated time point: blood 4 weeks post-SBRT, at nephrectomy. Regarding treatment: 15 Gy SBRT to primary tumor, nephrectomy 4 weeks later. Nephrectomy followed 15 Gy stereotactic body radiation by 4 weeks. In the case of this clone: What it recognizes is unknown.

Profiling relied on immunoSEQ multiplex PCR, and the TCRdb table lists in-frame clones only, not all of them. The repertoire includes some 80,000 clones, less than 85% of them detected once, and about 2.4% sits in the top ten. Germline V gene sequence: CDR1 SGHRS, CDR2 YFSETQ. Trimming left V 2 bases short and J 8 bases short, with 17 bases between. The CDR3 is 15 amino acids. The sample here was blood, taken from a patient whose treatment included radiotherapy and nephrectomy. The genes are TRBV5-1 and TRBJ2-1; D may be TRBD2 (6 bases). The receptor was derived from a woman aged 60 to 75 with renal cell carcinoma. The DNA of the CDR3 is TGCGCCAGCAGCTTTCTCCGGGCGGGATGGGATGAGCAGTTCTTC. Translating gives CASSFLRAGWDEQFF.